This T cell receptor (beta chain) came from a study of cytomegalovirus exposure and HLA in healthy donors. This CDR3 has 17 residues. The germline gives CDR1 SGHNT, CDR2 YENEEA. The J segment lost 2 bases and the V segment lost 1 base, leaving 3 bases of the junction unmatched. Researchers ran the PCR with 60 Vbeta and 13 Jbeta primers. Clones were sequenced by immunoSEQ multiplex PCR, and TCRdb holds only the in-frame ones, with some missing. With 150,000 to 200,000 clones in the sample, the ten largest clones hold under 6.5%. This clonotype was obtained from a young man in good health and CMV-seronegative. The specimen sequenced was PBMCs. The rearrangement uses TRBV11-3 and TRBJ2-3, with TRBD2 matching 13 bases. CDR3 in amino acids: CASSLGGTSGVTDTQYF. The CDR3 DNA follows: TGTGCCAGCAGCTTAGGCGGGACTAGCGGGGTCACAGATACGCAGTATTTT.